These 15 T cell receptor beta chains came from one sample sequenced in a study of blood T cell repertoires in COVID-19. TCRdb's table, derived via immunoSEQ multiplex PCR, lists solely in-frame clones and lacks some. The data show about 360,000 clones, around 87% seen once. Material for sequencing was PBMCs or T cells enriched from blood (not recorded which). The receptors were sampled from a man younger than 40 who had recovered from COVID-19.

This clone was observed a single time. The chain uses TRBV5-1 and TRBJ1-3; possibly TRBD1 for D (5 bases). The CDR3 length is 14 residues. Germline V lookup: CDR1 SGHRS, CDR2 YFSETQ. The V end was cut by 5 bases, the J end by 0 bases, with 9 bases between. CDR3: CASRLGLSGNTIYF. The CDR3 DNA reads TGCGCCAGCAGGCTGGGGCTCTCTGGAAACACCATATATTTT. Full variable domain (missing parts from reference TRBV5-1 and TRBJ1-3): KAGVTQTPRYLIKTRGQQVTLSCSPISGHRSVSWYQQTPGQGLQFLFEYFSETQRNKGNFPGRFSGRQFSNSRSEMNVSTLELGDSALYLCASRLGLSGNTIYFGEGSWLTVV.

The genes are TRBV29-1 and TRBJ1-2; TRBD1 might be the D (6 bases). Germline lookup yields CDR1 SQVTM and CDR2 ANQGSEA. CDR3 length: 13 amino acids. V was trimmed by 3 bases and J by 1 base, leaving 9 bases between them. This CDR3 is CSVEDRINYGYTF. The DNA for the CDR3 is TGCAGCGTTGAGGACAGAATTAACTATGGCTACACCTTC. The whole variable domain, filled in from reference TRBV29-1 and TRBJ1-2, reads SAVISQKPSRDICQRGTSLTIQCQVDSQVTMMFWYRQQPGQSLTLIATANQGSEATYESGFVIDKFPISRPNLTFSTLTVSNMSPEDSSIYLCSVEDRINYGYTFGSGTRLTVV.

The chain is built from TRBV5-1 and TRBJ2-1; TRBD2 aligns across 8 bases. The CDR3 consists of 15 residues. In germline, CDR1 is SGHRS, CDR2 YFSETQ. The junction had 6 bases not matched to a gene; V was cut back by 4 bases and J by 3 bases. The CDR3 coding sequence is TGCGCCAGCAGCCCGGGGGGGATCTTCTACAATGAGCAGTTCTTC. The encoded protein is CASSPGGIFYNEQFF.

The J gene is TRBJ1-4, the V gene TRBV7-9, with 10 bases that match TRBD1. The CDR3 spans 15 residues. Trimming at V came to 1 base and at J to 6 bases, leaving 2 bases not matched to a gene. Germline V gene sequence: CDR1 SEHNR, CDR2 FQNEAQ (reference sequence). DNA of the CDR3: TGTGCCAGCAGCTTAGGACAGGGGGCGTATGAAAAACTGTTTTTT. This translates into CASSLGQGAYEKLFF.

The genes are TRBV9 and TRBJ2-6; 10 bases align to TRBD1. Germline CDR1 is SGDLS and CDR2 is YYNGEE. Losses at the gene ends were 0 bases for V and 2 bases for J; bases not matched to a gene: 8. The CDR3 runs 19 residues. The chain's CDR3 is CASSVEDRGVAAGANVLTF. The CDR3 DNA is TGTGCCAGCAGCGTAGAGGACAGGGGGGTAGCGGCTGGGGCCAACGTCCTGACTTTC.

The J gene is TRBJ1-5, the V gene TRBV6-5; weak D call: TRBD1 (5 bases). Trimming shortened V by 2 bases and J by 5 bases, and 10 bases separated the two germline ends. The CDR3 loop spans 14 amino acids. Germline loops: CDR1 MNHEY, CDR2 SVGAGI. The CDR3 DNA reads as TGTGCCAGCAGTTACGATCGGGGGGATCAGCCCCAGCATTTT. Amino acids: CASSYDRGDQPQHF.

This clone has only one observation. The J gene is TRBJ2-6, the V gene TRBV27; D is perhaps TRBD2 (6 bases). Germline V gene sequence: CDR1 MNHEY, CDR2 SMNVEV (reference sequence). Trimming cost V 5 bases and J 0 bases, with 11 bases left between them. CDR3 size: 16 residues. The CDR3 reads CASSPLGGSGANVLTF. Here the CDR3 DNA reads TGTGCCAGCAGTCCCCTGGGGGGCTCTGGGGCCAACGTCCTGACTTTC.

This clone was picked up a small number of times. The chain recombines TRBV5-4 with TRBJ1-1; TRBD1 matches 11 bases. Germline values: CDR1 SGHNT, CDR2 YYREEE (reference sequence). Trimming took 4 bases from V and 3 from J; bases not matched to a gene: 5. The CDR3 has 15 residues. CDR3: CASSHPGQGDTEAFF. The CDR3 DNA reads as TGTGCCAGCAGCCACCCGGGACAGGGGGACACTGAAGCTTTCTTT.

This chain's CDR3 is CASSLQGEAGELFF. The CDR3 nucleotides read TGTGCCAGCAGCTTACAGGGGGAGGCCGGGGAGCTGTTTTTT. This rearrangement joins TRBV5-4 to TRBJ2-2; 8 nucleotides match TRBD1. Germline-derived CDR1 and CDR2 are SGHNT and YYREEE (reference sequence). J lost 6 bases, V lost 2 bases, and 3 bases had no gene match. The CDR3 is made up of 14 amino acids.

In the case of this clone: Different DNA sequences within this sample yield the same CDR3. The V call is TRBV5-6, the J call TRBJ1-2; a weak D match, TRBD1 (5 bases). V dropped 0 bases and J dropped 6 bases, with 9 bases sitting between them. Germline V gene data show CDR1 as SGHDT and CDR2 as YYEEEE. The length of the CDR3 is 13 residues. DNA of the CDR3: TGTGCCAGCAGCTTGGTCGCGGGGGATGGCTACACCTTC. This gives the protein CASSLVAGDGYTF.

This clone came up once. This chain uses TRBV6-5 with TRBJ1-3; 9 bases align to TRBD1. The CDR3 totals 15 residues. The germline CDR1 and CDR2 sequences are MNHEY and SVGAGI. The V segment lost 4 bases and the J segment 4 bases; nucleotides outside the gene matches: 5. CDR3 region: CASSWGQGKGNTIYF. As DNA, the CDR3 is TGTGCCAGCAGTTGGGGACAGGGAAAGGGAAACACCATATATTTT.

The rearrangement joins TRBV25-1 to TRBJ1-1; 8 bases agree with TRBD1. The CDR3 consists of 14 residues. J was trimmed by 5 bases and V by 6 bases; bases with no gene match: 8. Germline values: CDR1 MGHDK, CDR2 SYGVNS. CDR3 coding DNA: TGTGCCAGCAGACCAACAGGGGGAGTAACTGAAGCTTTCTTT. This gives the protein CASRPTGGVTEAFF.

The DNA for the CDR3 is TGTGCCAGCAGAGGGGAGGGTTCACCCCTCCACTTT. Translation: CASRGEGSPLHF. J is TRBJ1-6 and V is TRBV2; tentatively, D is TRBD1 (5 bases). Looked up from germline, CDR1 is SNHLY and CDR2 is FYNNEI. V shed 6 bases and J shed 9 bases, with 9 bases lying between them. The CDR3 covers 12 residues. The variable domain in full, with the rest retrieved from reference TRBV2 and TRBJ1-6, is EPEVTQTPSHQVTQMGQEVILRCVPISNHLYFYWYRQILGQKVEFLVSFYNNEISEKSEIFDDQFSVERPDGSNFTLKIRSTKLEDSAMYFCASRGEGSPLHFGNGTRLTVT.

The V gene is TRBV10-3, the J gene TRBJ2-7; possibly TRBD2 for D (5 bases). V lost 4 bases and J 4 bases, leaving 14 bases between the germline ends. Germline V gene lookup returns CDR1 ENHRY and CDR2 SYGVKD. This CDR3 region has 14 residues. This CDR3 is CAISGGSSGYEQYF. CDR3 sequence (DNA): TGTGCCATCAGTGGCGGGTCGAGTGGATACGAGCAGTACTTC.

The genes are TRBV6-5 and TRBJ1-4; 7 nucleotides line up with TRBD1. V trimming: 6 bases; J trimming: 8 bases; junction bases outside the gene matches: 6. This CDR3 region has 13 residues. CDR1 is MNHEY, CDR2 SVGAGI, per germline. The DNA for the CDR3 is TGTGCCAGCAGGATCGGACAGGAAGAAAAACTGTTTTTT. It specifies CASRIGQEEKLFF.